This TCR beta chain was captured by sequencing in a study of cytomegalovirus exposure and HLA in healthy donors. The PCR made use of 60 Vbeta and 13 Jbeta primers. Method: immunoSEQ multiplex PCR; TCRdb's copy keeps in-frame clones and lacks some. The sample records around 150,000 clones, about four fifths being singletons. This clonotype originated in a middle-aged man in good health and CMV-seropositive. Sequencing input: PBMCs.

The CDR3 region has the DNA TGTGCCAGCAGCTTCGGGAGGGCGAACACCGGGGAGCTGTTTTTT. Its translation: CASSFGRANTGELFF. The chain employs TRBV9 and TRBJ2-2; 8 bases are shared with TRBD2. Trimming at V came to 4 bases and at J to 0 bases, leaving 2 bases not matched to a gene. CDR1 SGDLS and CDR2 YYNGEE come from the germline V gene. The CDR3 is made up of 15 amino acids.